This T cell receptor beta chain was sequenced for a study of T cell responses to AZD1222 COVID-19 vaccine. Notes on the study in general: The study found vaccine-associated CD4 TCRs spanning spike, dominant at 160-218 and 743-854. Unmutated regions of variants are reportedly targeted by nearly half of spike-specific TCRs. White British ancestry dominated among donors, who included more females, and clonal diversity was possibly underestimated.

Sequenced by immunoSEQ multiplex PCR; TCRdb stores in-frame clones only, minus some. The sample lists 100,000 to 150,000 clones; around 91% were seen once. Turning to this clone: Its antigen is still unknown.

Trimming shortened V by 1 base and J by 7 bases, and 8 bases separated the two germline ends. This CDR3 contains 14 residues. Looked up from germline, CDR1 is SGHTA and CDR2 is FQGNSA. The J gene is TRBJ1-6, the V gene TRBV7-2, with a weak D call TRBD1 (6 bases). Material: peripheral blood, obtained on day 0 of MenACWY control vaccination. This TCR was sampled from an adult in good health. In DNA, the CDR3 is TGTGCCAGCAGCTTAGACAGGGAAAATTCACCCCTCCACTTT. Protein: CASSLDRENSPLHF.